The 28 T cell receptor beta chains below were found in one sample sequenced in a study of post-analysis software for immune sequencing data. Their recognized antigens are unknown. Study-wide points: Several TRBV segments were more frequent in patients than controls; TRBV5-6, TRBV5-1 and TRBV20-1 belonged to this group.

Presence of unique molecular identifiers characterized the TCR beta cDNA libraries. TCRdb re-called the PCR reads with MiXCR, one entry per CDR3 protein. The table has 750,000 to 900,000 distinct CDR3 sequences, just over 45% seen once; the top ten hold roughly 4.5%. Sequencing used blood. Receptors originate from a girl aged 10 to 17 with multiple sclerosis.

The rearrangement joins TRBV12-3 or TRBV12-4 to TRBJ2-4, with a weak D call TRBD2 (5 bases). V lost 5 bases, J lost 0 bases, and 11 bases lay in between. CDR3 length: 15 residues. This chain's CDR3 is CASSDQRLAKNIQYF. For the CDR3, the DNA is TGTGCCAGCAGTGACCAGCGGCTAGCCAAAAACATTCAGTACTTC.

This clonotype occurred a few times. The genes are TRBV7-8 and TRBJ1-1, with unresolved D. Germline CDR1 reads SGHVS; CDR2 reads FQNEAQ. Trimming removed 5 bases at V and 10 bases at J, with 20 bases between. This CDR3 spans 14 amino acids. In nucleotides, the CDR3 is TGTGCCAGCAGCGACAAGTTTGAACCCTGGGGAGCTTTCTTT. Translated, it gives CASSDKFEPWGAFF.

As to this clonotype: One junction end does not reproduce the germline sequence, and a read error may be involved. The chain links TRBV12-3 or TRBV12-4 to TRBJ2-1; 11 bases line up with TRBD2. The CDR3 has 16 residues. CDR3 loop: CASSPRLAGPYHEQFF. CDR3 nucleotide sequence: TGTGCCAGCAGTCCCCGACTAGCGGGACCCTACCATGAGCAGTTCTTC.

This clonotype has only one observation. The genes are TRBV7-9 and TRBJ2-1, with TRBD2 matching 12 bases. Germline values: CDR1 SEHNR, CDR2 FQNEAQ (reference sequence). V shed 4 bases and J 4 bases; nucleotides not matched to a gene: 5. The CDR3 spans 16 residues. In nucleotides, the CDR3 is TGTGCCAGCAGCTACGGACTAGCGGGGCCTTACAATGAGCAGTTCTTC. Translating gives CASSYGLAGPYNEQFF.

The chain couples TRBV20-1 to TRBJ1-2; 8 nucleotides align to TRBD1. CDR1 is DFQATT and CDR2 is SNEGSKA in the germline V gene (reference sequence). Trimming took 6 bases from V and 6 from J; bases not matched to a gene: 9. There are 13 residues in the CDR3. CDR3 protein: CSALGQGVDGYTF. For the CDR3, the DNA is TGCAGTGCCTTAGGACAGGGCGTTGATGGCTACACCTTC.

The chain has TRBV6-5 and TRBJ1-6; D gene unclear. CDR1 is MNHEY, CDR2 SVGAGI, per germline. This CDR3 has 16 amino acids. V dropped 2 bases and J dropped 6 bases, with 14 bases sitting between them. The CDR3: CASSYDTGNFNSPLHF. CDR3 sequence (DNA): TGTGCCAGCAGTTACGACACGGGCAACTTTAATTCACCCCTCCACTTT.

This chain links TRBV3-1 with TRBJ2-2, with TRBD1 identical over 7 bases. With 0 bases clipped from V and 2 bases from J, the junction kept 9 bases outside the gene matches. CDR3 length: 18 residues. Germline values: CDR1 LGHDT, CDR2 YNNKEL (reference sequence). CDR3 amino acids: CASSQEGGRRGNTGELFF. CDR3 coding DNA: TGTGCCAGCAGCCAAGAAGGGGGCCGAAGGGGAAACACCGGGGAGCTGTTTTTT. The variable domain in full, completed from reference TRBV3-1 and TRBJ2-2, reads DTAVSQTPKYLVTQMGNDKSIKCEQNLGHDTMYWYKQDSKKFLKIMFSYNNKELIINETVPNRFSPKSPDKAHLNLHINSLELGDSAVYFCASSQEGGRRGNTGELFFGEGSRLTVL.

This chain connects TRBV3-1 to TRBJ2-5; no definite D call. The closer fit of TRBJ2-7 to the DNA end suggests the J call may be wrong. Germline CDR1 LGHDT, CDR2 YNNKEL (reference sequence). The CDR3 spans 15 residues. CDR3 loop: CASSQGPNLSLEQYF. The DNA for the CDR3 is TGTGCCAGCAGCCAAGGGCCCAATCTGTCCCTCGAGCAGTACTTC.

This chain connects TRBV7-9 to TRBJ2-5; 9 nucleotides match TRBD1. In germline, CDR1 is SEHNR, CDR2 FQNEAQ (reference sequence). Trimming took 1 base from V and 2 from J; bases not matched to a gene: 11. This CDR3 spans 18 amino acids. CDR3 region: CASSLVVFWGQGQETQYF. DNA for the CDR3: TGTGCCAGCAGCTTAGTGGTATTTTGGGGACAGGGTCAAGAGACCCAGTACTTC.

This clonotype was counted a few times. The V and J genes are TRBV13 and TRBJ2-5; 13 bases align to TRBD2. Per the germline V gene, CDR1 is PRHDT and CDR2 is FYEKMQ (reference sequence). The CDR3 runs 15 residues. V trimming: 5 bases; J trimming: 5 bases; junction bases outside the gene matches: 5. Here the CDR3 DNA reads TGTGCCAGCAGCATCCGGACTAGCGGGAGTGAGACCCAGTACTTC. Translating gives CASSIRTSGSETQYF.

As to this clonotype: At one end the junction does not follow the germline gene, possibly because of a read error. The CDR3 DNA reads TGTGCTAGCAGCAAGGGACCGCTCCAAGAGACCCAGTACTTC. This translates into CASSKGPLQETQYF. The V call is TRBV7-7, the J call TRBJ2-5, with D possibly called TRBD1 or TRBD2 (5 bases each). The germline V gene encodes CDR1 SSHAT and CDR2 FNYEAQ (reference sequence). The CDR3 contains 14 residues.

The chain has TRBV5-1 and TRBJ2-3; 7 bases align to TRBD1. The V segment lost 0 bases and the J segment 2 bases; nucleotides outside the gene matches: 9. Germline V gene lookup returns CDR1 SGHRS and CDR2 YFSETQ. The CDR3 is 17 amino acids. CDR3 coding DNA: TGCGCCAGCAGCTTGGTTTTAGGGGACAGAAACACAGATACGCAGTATTTT. Amino acid sequence: CASSLVLGDRNTDTQYF.

The chain employs TRBV29-1 and TRBJ1-2; tentative D call: TRBD1 (6 bases). Per germline, CDR1 SQVTM and CDR2 ANQGSEA. Trimming shortened V by 4 bases and J by 6 bases, and 12 bases separated the two germline ends. This CDR3 contains 12 residues. The CDR3 loop is CSVGRRGDGYTF. The CDR3 nucleotides are TGCAGCGTTGGACGCAGGGGCGATGGCTACACCTTC.

The chain joins TRBV12-3 or TRBV12-4 to TRBJ2-5, with TRBD1 matching over 9 bases. With V trimmed by 8 bases and J by 11 bases, 9 bases remained unmatched. CDR3 size: 12 residues. The CDR3 sequence is CASSPGQGSQYF. The CDR3 DNA is TGTGCCAGCTCACCCGGACAGGGGTCACAGTACTTC.

CDR3: CASSTASGGGETQYF. The CDR3 DNA sequence: TGTGCCAGCAGCACAGCTAGCGGAGGGGGAGAGACCCAGTACTTC. The chain is built from TRBV7-2 and TRBJ2-7; possible D gene TRBD2, 7 bases. Near its end, the DNA agrees better with TRBJ2-5, so the J call may be wrong. Germline CDR1 is SGHTA and CDR2 is FQGNSA. The CDR3 length is 15 residues.

The chain employs TRBV6-1 and TRBJ1-2, with D possibly being TRBD1 (6 bases). The CDR3 contains 15 residues. Germline assignment: CDR1 MNHNS and CDR2 SASEGT. The V gene lost 7 bases and the J gene lost 4 bases, with 19 bases spanning the gap. The CDR3 nucleotides are TGTGCCAGCACCCCGTGGGGGCTGGAAGGCTATGGCTACACCTTC. It yields the protein CASTPWGLEGYGYTF.

This clonotype was detected only a few times. The gene calls are TRBV10-3 and TRBJ1-2; maybe TRBD1 (5 bases). In germline, CDR1 is ENHRY, CDR2 SYGVKD. The CDR3 extends over 15 amino acids. The V end lost 2 bases, the J end lost 5 bases, and 15 bases lay between the germline ends. The CDR3, as DNA: TGTGCCATCAGTGAGGAGGTCAGGGCATTGTATGGCTACACCTTC. Protein product: CAISEEVRALYGYTF.

The CDR3 loop is CASSLEKTSGREDTQYF. The DNA for the CDR3 is TGCGCCAGCAGCCTAGAGAAGACTAGCGGGAGGGAGGATACGCAGTATTTT. The rearrangement joins TRBV5-1 to TRBJ2-3, with TRBD2 matching 14 bases. The CDR3 covers 17 residues. J lost 6 bases, V lost 4 bases, and 10 bases had no gene match. Per the germline V gene, CDR1 is SGHRS and CDR2 is YFSETQ.

The chain is built from TRBV24-1 and TRBJ2-1; the match to TRBD2 covers 11 bases. CDR3 length equals 13 residues. The J segment lost 9 bases and the V segment lost 5 bases, leaving 2 bases of the junction unmatched. The germline CDR1 and CDR2 sequences are KGHDR and SFDVKD. The CDR3: CATSVLAGGEQFF. Written as DNA, the CDR3 is TGTGCCACCAGTGTGCTAGCGGGAGGTGAGCAGTTCTTC.

V gene TRBV3-1 combines with J gene TRBJ2-1; 11 bases are shared with TRBD2. Trimming at V came to 5 bases and at J to 4 bases, leaving 7 bases not matched to a gene. Germline V gives CDR1 LGHDT, CDR2 YNNKEL (reference sequence). The CDR3 sequence is 16 residues long. CDR3 amino acids: CASSDTGTSGYNEQFF. The CDR3, as DNA: TGTGCCAGCAGCGACACCGGGACTAGCGGTTACAATGAGCAGTTCTTC.

The chain couples TRBV7-6 to TRBJ1-6; maybe TRBD1 (6 bases). Germline V CDR1 and CDR2: SGHVS, FNYEAQ. V lost 5 bases and J 7 bases, leaving 12 bases between the germline ends. The CDR3 has 14 amino acids. The CDR3 protein is CASSESGTNSPLHF. DNA for the CDR3: TGTGCCAGCAGCGAATCCGGGACAAATTCACCCCTCCACTTT.

The chain has TRBV6-1 and TRBJ1-5; D call uncertain. In germline, CDR1 is MNHNS, CDR2 SASEGT. The ends were cut back, 5 bases at V and 3 bases at J, with 11 bases in the middle. The CDR3 has 14 residues. CDR3: CASSSSRVNQPQHF. DNA of the CDR3: TGTGCCAGCAGTTCAAGCAGAGTCAATCAGCCCCAGCATTTT.

The V gene is TRBV4-2, the J gene TRBJ2-3; TRBD2 matches at 12 bases. V gave up 3 bases and J gave up 6 bases; unmatched junction bases: 4. Germline V lookup: CDR1 LGHNA, CDR2 YNFKEQ. This CDR3 contains 15 residues. CDR3 coding DNA: TGTGCCAGCAGCCAGACTAGCGGGAGTGTTGATACGCAGTATTTT. As protein: CASSQTSGSVDTQYF.

This clonotype was recorded at least ten times. The CDR3 loop reads CSASYGTANNEQFF. DNA for the CDR3: TGCAGTGCTAGCTACGGGACAGCCAACAATGAGCAGTTCTTC. J is TRBJ2-1 and V is TRBV20-1; 7 bases are shared with TRBD1. Germline CDR1 and CDR2: DFQATT and SNEGSKA (reference sequence). Unmatched junction bases numbered 7, after V lost 3 bases and J lost 5 bases. The CDR3 covers 14 residues.

The chain joins TRBV27 to TRBJ2-7; D possibly corresponds to TRBD1 (6 bases). The V and J ends lost 8 bases and 2 bases respectively, with 13 bases between them. Germline V gives CDR1 MNHEY, CDR2 SMNVEV (reference sequence). The CDR3 covers 13 residues. In DNA, the CDR3 is TGTGCCAGCGGTCGGGACACCCCCTACGAGCAGTACTTC. Amino acids: CASGRDTPYEQYF.

This clonotype appeared a few times. V and J are TRBV7-9 and TRBJ2-4; D gene uncertain. Germline V gene lookup returns CDR1 SEHNR and CDR2 FQNEAQ (reference sequence). V lost 0 bases and J lost 13, with 28 bases in between. The CDR3 consists of 18 residues. The CDR3 spells CASSLARGSGGVSGEQYF. In nucleotides, the CDR3 is TGTGCCAGCAGCTTAGCGCGAGGCTCCGGTGGGGTTAGTGGTGAGCAGTACTTC.

This chain connects TRBV6-5 to TRBJ2-5; TRBD1 aligns across 9 bases. Looked up from germline, CDR1 is MNHEY and CDR2 is SVGAGI. CDR3 size: 16 residues. The V segment lost 6 bases and the J segment 1 base; nucleotides outside the gene matches: 9. The CDR3 reads CASSLTGTGIQETQYF. The CDR3 nucleotides are TGTGCCAGCAGCTTGACCGGGACAGGGATCCAAGAGACCCAGTACTTC.

This clonotype was recorded a few times. The V and J genes are TRBV20-1 and TRBJ2-7; 8 nucleotides align to TRBD2. J lost 5 bases, V lost 3 bases, and 15 bases had no gene match. CDR3 size: 16 residues. Per the germline V gene, CDR1 is DFQATT and CDR2 is SNEGSKA (reference sequence). The CDR3 spells CSASRQFGTSGDEQYF. As DNA, the CDR3 is TGCAGTGCTAGTCGTCAGTTCGGGACTAGTGGCGACGAGCAGTACTTC.